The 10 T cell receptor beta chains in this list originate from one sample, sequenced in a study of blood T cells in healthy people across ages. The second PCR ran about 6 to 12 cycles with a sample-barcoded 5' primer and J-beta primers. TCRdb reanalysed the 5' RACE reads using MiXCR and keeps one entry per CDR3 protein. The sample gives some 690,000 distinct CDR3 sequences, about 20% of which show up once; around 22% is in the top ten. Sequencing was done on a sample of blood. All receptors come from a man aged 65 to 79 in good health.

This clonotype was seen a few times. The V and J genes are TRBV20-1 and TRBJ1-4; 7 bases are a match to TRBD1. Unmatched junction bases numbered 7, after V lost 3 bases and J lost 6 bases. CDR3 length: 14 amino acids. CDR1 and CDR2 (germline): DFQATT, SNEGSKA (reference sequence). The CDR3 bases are TGCAGTGCTAGCCGACAGGGATCGGATGAAAAACTGTTTTTT. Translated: CSASRQGSDEKLFF.

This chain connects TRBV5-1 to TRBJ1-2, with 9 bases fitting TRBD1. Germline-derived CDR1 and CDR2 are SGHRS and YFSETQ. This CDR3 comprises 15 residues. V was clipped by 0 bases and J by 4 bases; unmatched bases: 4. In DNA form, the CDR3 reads TGCGCCAGCAGCTTGGACAGGGGGCGAGGCTATGGCTACACCTTC. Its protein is CASSLDRGRGYGYTF. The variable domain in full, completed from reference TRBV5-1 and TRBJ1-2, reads KAGVTQTPRYLIKTRGQQVTLSCSPISGHRSVSWYQQTPGQGLQFLFEYFSETQRNKGNFPGRFSGRQFSNSRSEMNVSTLELGDSALYLCASSLDRGRGYGYTFGSGTRLTVV.

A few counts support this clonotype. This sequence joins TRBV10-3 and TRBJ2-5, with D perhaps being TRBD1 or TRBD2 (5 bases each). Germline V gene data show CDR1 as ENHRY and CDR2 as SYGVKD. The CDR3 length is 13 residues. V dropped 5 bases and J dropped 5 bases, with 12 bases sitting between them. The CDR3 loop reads CAISRDPMETQYF. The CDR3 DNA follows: TGTGCCATCAGTCGGGACCCGATGGAGACCCAGTACTTC.

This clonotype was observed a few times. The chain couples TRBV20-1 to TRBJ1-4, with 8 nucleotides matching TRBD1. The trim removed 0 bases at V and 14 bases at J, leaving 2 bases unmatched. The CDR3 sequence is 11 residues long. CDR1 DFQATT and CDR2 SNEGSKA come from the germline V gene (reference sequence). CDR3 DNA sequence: TGCAGTGCTAGAGATTGGGACAGGCTGTTTTTT. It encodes CSARDWDRLFF.

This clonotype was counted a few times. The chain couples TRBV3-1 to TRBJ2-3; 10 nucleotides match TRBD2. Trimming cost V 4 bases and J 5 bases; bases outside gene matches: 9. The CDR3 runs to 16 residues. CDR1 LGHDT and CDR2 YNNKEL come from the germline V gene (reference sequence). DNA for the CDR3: TGTGCCAGCAGCCCACAACTAGCGGGGATAAAAGATACGCAGTATTTT. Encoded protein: CASSPQLAGIKDTQYF.

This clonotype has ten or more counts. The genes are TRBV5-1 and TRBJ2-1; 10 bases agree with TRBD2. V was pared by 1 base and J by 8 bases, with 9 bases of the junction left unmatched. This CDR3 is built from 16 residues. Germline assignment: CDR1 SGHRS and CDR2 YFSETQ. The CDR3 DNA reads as TGCGCCAGCAGCTTGCTAGCGGGGGCTCGCGGCCATGAGCAGTTCTTC. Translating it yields CASSLLAGARGHEQFF. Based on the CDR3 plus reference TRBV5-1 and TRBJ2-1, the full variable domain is KAGVTQTPRYLIKTRGQQVTLSCSPISGHRSVSWYQQTPGQGLQFLFEYFSETQRNKGNFPGRFSGRQFSNSRSEMNVSTLELGDSALYLCASSLLAGARGHEQFFGPGTRLTVL.

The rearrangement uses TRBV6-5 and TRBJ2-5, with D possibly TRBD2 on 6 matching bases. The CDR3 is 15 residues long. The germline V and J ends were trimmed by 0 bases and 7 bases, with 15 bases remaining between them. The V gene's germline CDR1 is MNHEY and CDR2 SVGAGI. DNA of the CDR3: TGTGCCAGCAGTTACTCCGGGGGTCAGTCGGGGACCCAGTACTTC. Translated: CASSYSGGQSGTQYF.

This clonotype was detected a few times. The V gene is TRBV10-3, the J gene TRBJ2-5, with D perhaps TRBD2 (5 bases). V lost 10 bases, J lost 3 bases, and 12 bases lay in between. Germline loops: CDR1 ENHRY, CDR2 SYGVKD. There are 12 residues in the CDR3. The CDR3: CATSVREETQYF. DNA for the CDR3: TGTGCCACTTCGGTGAGGGAAGAGACCCAGTACTTC.

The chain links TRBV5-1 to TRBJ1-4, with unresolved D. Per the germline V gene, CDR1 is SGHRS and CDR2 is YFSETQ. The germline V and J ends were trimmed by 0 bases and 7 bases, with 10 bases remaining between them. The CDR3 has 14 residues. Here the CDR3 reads CASSLVSQSEKLFF. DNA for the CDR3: TGCGCCAGCAGCTTGGTCAGTCAGAGTGAAAAACTGTTTTTT.

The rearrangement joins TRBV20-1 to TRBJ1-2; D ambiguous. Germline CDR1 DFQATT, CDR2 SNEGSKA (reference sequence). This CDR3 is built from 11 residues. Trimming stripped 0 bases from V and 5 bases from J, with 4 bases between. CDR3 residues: CSAREKYGYTF. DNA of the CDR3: TGCAGTGCTAGAGAAAAATATGGCTACACCTTC.